The sequence of this T cell receptor (beta chain) was determined in a study of pediatric ulcerative colitis. The study, taken as a whole, reports: Blood-rectal clonal overlap within each person was significantly higher in ulcerative colitis patients than controls. Two rectal CDR3 clonotypes occurred in all ulcerative colitis patients.

Method: immunoSEQ multiplex PCR; TCRdb's copy keeps in-frame clones and lacks some. This sample has 17,000 or so clones, with just under 75% found just once. Germline V gene sequence: CDR1 SNHLY, CDR2 FYNNEI. Trimming pared 7 bases from V and 6 bases from J, leaving 6 bases between. The CDR3 length is 11 residues. This clone was detected a few times. Its antigen remains unknown. Rectal tissue came from one to two pinch biopsies taken at colonoscopy. The sequenced sample consisted of gut tissue. The clonotype comes from a girl between 10 and 17 years old with moderate ulcerative colitis. V usage is TRBV2 and J usage is TRBJ2-2; D is uncertain. The CDR3 DNA reads as TGTGCCAGCAAGCTATCCGGGGAGCTGTTTTTT. Translating gives CASKLSGELFF.